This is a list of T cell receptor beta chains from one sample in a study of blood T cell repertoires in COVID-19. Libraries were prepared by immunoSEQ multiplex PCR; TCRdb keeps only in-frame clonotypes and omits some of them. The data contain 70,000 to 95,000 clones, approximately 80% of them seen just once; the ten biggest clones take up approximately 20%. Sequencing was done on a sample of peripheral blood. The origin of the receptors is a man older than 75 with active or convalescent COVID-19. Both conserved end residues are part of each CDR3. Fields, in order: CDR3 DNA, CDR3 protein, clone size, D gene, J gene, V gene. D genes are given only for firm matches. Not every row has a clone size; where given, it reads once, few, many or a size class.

cdr3_nt: TGTGCCAGCTCGCCAGGACTAGCGGGAAGTAGCTCCTACAATGAGCAGTTCTTC
cdr3_aa: CASSPGLAGSSSYNEQFF
clone_size: -
d_call: TRBD2
j_call: TRBJ2-1
v_call: TRBV18

cdr3_nt: TGTGCCAGCAGCCCGGCCCCCGACAGACAAGAGACCCAGTACTTC
cdr3_aa: CASSPAPDRQETQYF
clone_size: -
d_call: -
j_call: TRBJ2-5
v_call: TRBV3-1/TRBV3-2

cdr3_nt: TGCGCCAGCAGCTTGGAACCGGGAAGTACTGGAAACACCATATATTTT
cdr3_aa: CASSLEPGSTGNTIYF
clone_size: -
d_call: -
j_call: TRBJ1-3
v_call: TRBV5-1

cdr3_nt: TGTGCCACTTGGGACAGATCGAACACTGAAGCTTTCTTT
cdr3_aa: CATWDRSNTEAFF
clone_size: -
d_call: TRBD1
j_call: TRBJ1-1
v_call: TRBV6-6

cdr3_nt: TGTGCCGGGACAGGGCCGGCAGATACGCAGTATTTT
cdr3_aa: CAGTGPADTQYF
clone_size: -
d_call: TRBD1
j_call: TRBJ2-3
v_call: TRBV30

cdr3_nt: TGTGCCAGCAGACCAGGGTGGAACACTGAAGCTTTCTTT
cdr3_aa: CASRPGWNTEAFF
clone_size: once
d_call: -
j_call: TRBJ1-1
v_call: TRBV12-3/TRBV12-4

cdr3_nt: TGTGCCAGCAAGCAGGGGTCGGCCTATGGCTACACCTTC
cdr3_aa: CASKQGSAYGYTF
clone_size: once
d_call: -
j_call: TRBJ1-2
v_call: TRBV2

cdr3_nt: TGTGCCAGCAGTTTGGTCAGGGGCCAAAACATTCAGTACTTC
cdr3_aa: CASSLVRGQNIQYF
clone_size: -
d_call: -
j_call: TRBJ2-4
v_call: TRBV28

cdr3_nt: TGTGCCAGCTCCGACAGGGAGAATCAGCCCCAGCATTTT
cdr3_aa: CASSDRENQPQHF
clone_size: -
d_call: TRBD1
j_call: TRBJ1-5
v_call: TRBV6-4

cdr3_nt: TGCGCCAGCAACCCCGGGACAGGGGGCTCTGGGGCCAACGTCCTGACTTTC
cdr3_aa: CASNPGTGGSGANVLTF
clone_size: -
d_call: TRBD1
j_call: TRBJ2-6
v_call: TRBV5-1

cdr3_nt: TGCGCCAGCAAAGCGACTCTCACTGAAGCTTTCTTT
cdr3_aa: CASKATLTEAFF
clone_size: -
d_call: -
j_call: TRBJ1-1
v_call: TRBV5-1

cdr3_nt: TGTGCCAGCAGTACGACAGGGGGCGACACCGGGGAGCTGTTTTTT
cdr3_aa: CASSTTGGDTGELFF
clone_size: few
d_call: TRBD1
j_call: TRBJ2-2
v_call: TRBV2

cdr3_nt: TGTGCCAGTAGGGAGGGGACAGGGGTCAAAACTTTCTTT
cdr3_aa: CASREGTGVKTFF
clone_size: once
d_call: TRBD1
j_call: TRBJ1-1
v_call: TRBV19

cdr3_nt: TGTGCCAGCAGAGAAACAGGGTCCAATCAGCCCCAGCATTTT
cdr3_aa: CASRETGSNQPQHF
clone_size: -
d_call: -
j_call: TRBJ1-5
v_call: TRBV28

cdr3_nt: TGTGCCAGCAGTTTTACAGGGGCGTTGGGTAACACTGAAGCTTTCTTT
cdr3_aa: CASSFTGALGNTEAFF
clone_size: many
d_call: TRBD1
j_call: TRBJ1-1
v_call: TRBV28

cdr3_nt: TGTGCCAGCAGTTACCGGGAGACTATCCTAAACATTCAGTACTTC
cdr3_aa: CASSYRETILNIQYF
clone_size: -
d_call: -
j_call: TRBJ2-4
v_call: TRBV6-6

cdr3_nt: TGCGCCAGCAGCCGAGGGACTAGCGGGGGTTCTAGCACAGATACGCAGTATTTT
cdr3_aa: CASSRGTSGGSSTDTQYF
clone_size: -
d_call: TRBD2
j_call: TRBJ2-3
v_call: TRBV5-1

cdr3_nt: TGTGCCAGCGTCAGGAACACTGAAGCTTTCTTT
cdr3_aa: CASVRNTEAFF
clone_size: -
d_call: -
j_call: TRBJ1-1
v_call: TRBV2

cdr3_nt: TGTGCCAGCAGTGTGGGCAGGGACTACGGTTCACCCCTCCACTTT
cdr3_aa: CASSVGRDYGSPLHF
clone_size: -
d_call: -
j_call: TRBJ1-6
v_call: TRBV2

cdr3_nt: TGCGCCAGCAGCCTCCCCCGGACTAGCGGGGGGGAGGAGCAGTTCTTC
cdr3_aa: CASSLPRTSGGEEQFF
clone_size: -
d_call: TRBD2
j_call: TRBJ2-1
v_call: TRBV5-1

cdr3_nt: TGTGCCAGTAGTTCGGGAGGAAACACCATATATTTT
cdr3_aa: CASSSGGNTIYF
clone_size: -
d_call: -
j_call: TRBJ1-3
v_call: TRBV19

cdr3_nt: TGTGCCAGCAGCTTCGCCTACGGGGAGACCCAGTACTTC
cdr3_aa: CASSFAYGETQYF
clone_size: few
d_call: -
j_call: TRBJ2-5
v_call: TRBV7-9

cdr3_nt: TGTGCCAGCAGTCCCGGGACAGTCGAAAAACTGTTTTTT
cdr3_aa: CASSPGTVEKLFF
clone_size: once
d_call: TRBD1
j_call: TRBJ1-4
v_call: TRBV3-1/TRBV3-2

cdr3_nt: TGTGCCAGCAGTGAAGCGGAGGGTTATAGTGGCTACACCTTC
cdr3_aa: CASSEAEGYSGYTF
clone_size: -
d_call: -
j_call: TRBJ1-2
v_call: TRBV6-1

cdr3_nt: TGTGCCAGCAGTGAAGAGGGAGCCGCTTCGGGATCACCCCTCCACTTT
cdr3_aa: CASSEEGAASGSPLHF
clone_size: -
d_call: -
j_call: TRBJ1-6
v_call: TRBV6-1

cdr3_nt: TGTGCCAGTAGTATACAGAGGCAGCCCCAGCATTTT
cdr3_aa: CASSIQRQPQHF
clone_size: -
d_call: -
j_call: TRBJ1-5
v_call: TRBV19

cdr3_nt: TGTGCCAGTCCTCCTGAGTTGAACACTGAAGCTTTCTTT
cdr3_aa: CASPPELNTEAFF
clone_size: -
d_call: -
j_call: TRBJ1-1
v_call: TRBV2